The sequence of this T cell receptor beta chain was determined in a study of TIL therapy for anti-PD-1-resistant metastatic lung cancer (dated by TCRdb to the early 2020s). For the wider study: Tumors were harvested prior to any PD-1/PD-L1 blockade, after which nivolumab was administered to patients, and lymphodepletion, expanded TIL infusion and IL-2 were given to patients who progressed. A median age of 54 years (range about 35-85) and a median tumor PD-L1 proportion score of 6% were recorded among enrolled patients. Most of the cohort had lung adenocarcinoma, a few tumors were EGFR-mutant and two were ALK-rearranged, and half of the patients were current or former smokers. A median non-synonymous tumor mutation burden of about 1.6 mutations per megabase was determined across the cohort by whole-exome sequencing. T cell receptor beta sequencing of tumor and peripheral blood served to follow clonotypes across the tumor, the expanded TIL product, and serial blood samples.

The CDR3 goes from the cysteine to the phenylalanine over 15 residues. Only the CDR3 DNA is retained, 45 bases long and in frame from the first base. From the germline V gene, CDR1 is MNHNS and CDR2 is SASEGT. V ends up 0 bases short and J 1 base short, with an unmatched junction base count of 0. General findings and caveats noted by the study authors: The study protocol defined all tumor marker inferences as exploratory. Clonotypes from the infused TIL partially replaced the baseline peripheral repertoire and then declined over months, and persistence showed no apparent association with response. Because the cohort was highly selected, with more treatment-naive, never-smoker and oncogene-addicted patients than is typical, generalizability is limited.

About this clone: Its antigen is unknown. No base quality values were provided; no much bigger clone lies one nucleotide off.

Read against the paper, the sample's time point label means: pre-treatment sample, taken before nivolumab and TIL therapy. Adults with stage 4 NSCLC were enrolled in a dual-center phase I trial from late 2017 to January 2020. The samples were drawn from an open-label, single-arm phase I trial testing tumor-infiltrating lymphocyte therapy combined with nivolumab in advanced non-small cell lung cancer. Mononuclear cells from blood collected in EDTA tubes were isolated on a Ficoll gradient and snap-frozen as pellets, and DNA was then extracted using a Qiagen mini-prep kit. TCR beta CDR3 regions were amplified from genomic DNA by bias-controlled multiplex PCR with the immunoSEQ v3 hsTCRB kit. An Illumina NextSeq 500 was used to sequence the TCR libraries, reaching roughly 1.9 million read pairs at survey level or roughly 4.5-6 million at deep level. The published analysis was carried out like this. V, D and J genes were assigned, non-productive sequences were removed, and clonality was reported by immunoSEQ Analyzer software. Repertoires of infused TIL and blood were compared using productive Simpson clonality and the Morisita overlap index of productive TRB rearrangements. For each clone in blood, the absolute clonotype count was estimated by multiplying the lymphocyte count by the CD3+ fraction and by the clone's productive frequency. TCRdb obtained this table from immuneACCESS and retained in-frame rearrangements with V and J assigned. These tables miss some clones; where compared with another copy, unresolved V genes account for less than half of the shortfall, and the remainder is unexplained. That table gives V, J and clone size, and the DNA gave D and trimming. Within this sample are roughly 54,000 clones, with roughly 84% of them counted one time only. The ten largest clones capture around 2.6% of the sample.

The sample in question was blood, obtained at baseline. The chain was built from TRBV6-1 and TRBJ1-5; 7 bases in between match TRBD1. The sequence was collected from a person between 30 and 80 years old with non-small cell lung cancer. The sequence in DNA is TGTGCCAGCAGTGAAGCAGGGGGCAGCAATCAGCCCCAGCATTTT. Translated, it reads CASSEAGGSNQPQHF.